This T cell receptor beta chain was sequenced for a study of beta chain features in type 1 diabetes. What was sequenced were expressed TCRB transcripts, since all of the isolated RNA had been reverse transcribed. Profiled with immunoSEQ multiplex PCR; TCRdb holds only in-frame clones, not every one. This sample has 600,000 to 650,000 clones, with 15% found just once. CDR3 length: 15 amino acids. The ends were cut back, 7 bases at V and 5 bases at J, with 18 bases in the middle. The V gene's germline CDR1 is ENHRY and CDR2 SYGVKD. The V gene is TRBV10-3, the J gene TRBJ2-1; D is unclear. This receptor was identified in a man in his late teens or twenties in good health. The sample comprised naive CD4+ T cells from blood. CDR3 sequence reads: CAINGYRLRDNEQFF. As DNA, the CDR3 is TGTGCCATCAATGGGTATAGGCTCCGGGACAATGAGCAGTTCTTC.